A selection of T cell receptor beta chains follows, all from one sample in a study of preoperative IRX-2 immunotherapy in early breast cancer. Assay used: immunoSEQ multiplex PCR; TCRdb lists only in-frame clones, some missing. The sample yields roughly 25,000 clones, roughly 95% seen once. Sequencing used tumor tissue, obtained after IRX-2 immunotherapy. The receptor source for this set is a human donor with breast cancer. CDR3s include the opening cysteine and the closing phenylalanine or tryptophan. The D gene is left open where the match is weak. For some rows the clone size is stated as once, few or many, or as a class when expanded; others skip it.

-,TRBV5-5,TRBJ1-5,TRBD1,CASSPSFGTGLASQHF,TGTGCCAGCAGCCCATCATTTGGGACAGGGTTAGCGTCCCAGCATTTT
-,TRBV27,TRBJ1-6,-,CASSLWGSSYNSPLHF,TGTGCCAGCAGTTTATGGGGGAGCTCCTATAATTCACCCCTCCACTTT
-,TRBV7-8,TRBJ1-2,-,CASSSLSGRRGYTF,TGTGCCAGCAGCTCCCTGTCAGGGCGGAGGGGCTACACCTTC
-,TRBV9,TRBJ2-2,-,CASSVEGQGWTGELFF,TGTGCCAGCAGCGTAGAGGGGCAGGGGTGGACCGGGGAGCTGTTTTTT
-,TRBV6-6,TRBJ2-1,-,CASRNTGTPTYNEQFF,TGTGCCAGCAGGAATACCGGGACACCAACCTACAATGAGCAGTTCTTC
-,TRBV4-3,TRBJ2-1,TRBD1,CASSQSTGEHEQFF,TGCGCCAGCAGCCAATCTACAGGGGAGCATGAGCAGTTCTTC
-,TRBV18,TRBJ2-7,TRBD1,CASSPTGGDLDEQYF,TGTGCCAGCTCACCGACAGGGGGAGATTTGGACGAGCAGTACTTC
-,TRBV19,TRBJ1-5,TRBD1,CASRVLGTASNQPQHF,TGTGCCAGTAGGGTCCTTGGGACAGCCAGCAATCAGCCCCAGCATTTT
-,TRBV11-2,TRBJ1-1,-,CASSLDHNTEAFF,TGTGCCAGCAGCTTAGATCATAACACTGAAGCTTTCTTT
-,TRBV7-3,TRBJ2-7,-,CASSFGEEQYF,TGTGCCAGCAGCTTTGGGGAAGAGCAGTACTTC
-,TRBV4-1,TRBJ2-1,-,CASSQGSGGRVYNEQFF,TGCGCCAGCAGCCAAGGGTCAGGGGGGAGGGTCTACAATGAGCAGTTCTTC
-,TRBV6-1,TRBJ2-4,-,CASRTDGNIQYF,TGTGCCAGCAGAACCGACGGAAACATTCAGTACTTC
-,TRBV7-9,TRBJ2-5,-,CASSLAWRGETQYF,TGTGCCAGCAGCTTAGCATGGCGGGGAGAGACCCAGTACTTC
-,TRBV7-7,TRBJ2-2,-,CASSSGAGPSAGELFF,TGTGCTAGCAGCTCAGGGGCTGGCCCATCAGCTGGGGAGCTGTTTTTT
-,TRBV7-9,TRBJ1-2,-,CASSPFGEYGYTF,TGTGCCAGCAGCCCTTTCGGGGAGTATGGCTACACCTTC
-,TRBV27,TRBJ1-2,-,CASRGGLVYGYTF,TGTGCCAGCCGGGGGGGGCTGGTCTATGGCTACACCTTC
-,TRBV2,TRBJ1-5,TRBD1,CASRGQGASNQPQHF,TGTGCCAGCCGGGGACAGGGGGCGAGCAATCAGCCCCAGCATTTT
-,TRBV13,TRBJ1-5,-,CASSLGWGRQPQHF,TGTGCCAGCAGCTTAGGGTGGGGAAGGCAGCCCCAGCATTTT
-,TRBV18,TRBJ1-1,-,CASSQGGTEAFF,TGTGCCAGCTCACAGGGAGGAACTGAAGCTTTCTTT
-,TRBV5-4,TRBJ1-6,TRBD1,CASSSQARDRDSPLHF,TGTGCCAGCAGCTCGCAGGCCCGGGACAGAGATTCACCCCTCCACTTT
-,TRBV5-6,TRBJ2-7,TRBD1,CASSSEGQVITYEQYF,TGTGCCAGCAGCTCGGAGGGACAGGTGATAACCTACGAGCAGTACTTC
medium-sized,TRBV9,TRBJ1-5,-,CASSVVRDNQPQHF,TGTGCCAGCAGCGTAGTCAGGGACAATCAGCCCCAGCATTTT
-,TRBV11-2,TRBJ1-4,TRBD1,CASSLDPPGQGAYNEKLFF,TGTGCCAGCAGCTTAGATCCTCCGGGACAGGGGGCTTATAATGAAAAACTGTTTTTT
-,TRBV7-5,TRBJ2-7,-,CVRSARGPSYEQYF,TGTGTCAGAAGCGCCAGGGGTCCGTCCTACGAGCAGTACTTC
-,TRBV7-6,TRBJ1-5,-,CASSLARGGNQPQHF,TGTGCCAGCAGCTTAGCGAGGGGGGGGAATCAGCCCCAGCATTTT
-,TRBV30,TRBJ2-7,-,CAWSLGVPSYEQYF,TGTGCCTGGAGTTTGGGAGTCCCCTCCTACGAGCAGTACTTC
-,TRBV29-1,TRBJ2-1,TRBD2,CSDPTSGSYNEQFF,TGCAGCGACCCAACTAGCGGCTCCTACAATGAGCAGTTCTTC
-,TRBV19,TRBJ2-7,TRBD2,CASSIYSGSYEQYF,TGTGCCAGTAGTATCTATAGCGGGAGCTACGAGCAGTACTTC
-,TRBV6-5,TRBJ1-2,TRBD1,CASSPDRVGYGYTF,TGTGCCAGCAGCCCGGACAGGGTTGGTTATGGCTACACCTTC
-,TRBV7-8,TRBJ2-3,-,CASSLLVDTQYF,TGTGCCAGCAGCTTATTGGTAGATACGCAGTATTTT
-,TRBV9,TRBJ2-6,-,CASSKGQRSLSGANVLTF,TGTGCCAGCAGCAAAGGACAGCGTAGCCTTTCTGGGGCCAACGTCCTGACTTTC
-,TRBV4-3,TRBJ2-5,-,CASSQVGSAEETQYF,TGCGCCAGCAGCCAAGTCGGAAGCGCCGAAGAGACCCAGTACTTC
-,TRBV7-2,TRBJ1-1,TRBD1,CASSLVPMTGTMNTEAFF,TGTGCCAGCAGCTTAGTCCCGATGACAGGGACCATGAACACTGAAGCTTTCTTT
-,TRBV13,TRBJ2-7,TRBD2,CASKTSGSSSYEQYF,TGTGCCAGCAAGACTAGCGGGAGTAGCTCCTACGAGCAGTACTTC
-,TRBV18,TRBJ1-4,-,CASSLMGLGLNEKLFF,TGTGCCAGCTCACTTATGGGCTTGGGCCTTAATGAAAAACTGTTTTTT
-,TRBV2,TRBJ2-2,TRBD1,CASRSGTGLLFSGELFF,TGTGCCAGCAGATCCGGGACAGGGCTTCTGTTTTCCGGGGAGCTGTTTTTT
-,TRBV30,TRBJ1-5,TRBD1,CAWSMTGNQPQHF,TGTGCCTGGAGTATGACAGGGAATCAGCCCCAGCATTTT
once,TRBV7-8,TRBJ1-3,-,CASSPLRTGNTIYF,TGTGCCAGCAGCCCCCTCCGGACTGGAAACACCATATATTTT
-,TRBV6-5,TRBJ1-3,-,CASRETRLNTIYF,TGTGCCAGCAGGGAGACACGGTTGAACACCATATATTTT
-,TRBV5-1,TRBJ2-1,TRBD2,CASSLGPGLASRYFF,TGCGCCAGCAGCTTGGGGCCGGGACTAGCTTCTCGGTATTTCTTC
-,TRBV5-4,TRBJ1-2,TRBD1,CASSVEGGDGYTF,TGTGCCAGCAGCGTCGAAGGGGGCGATGGCTACACCTTC
-,TRBV11-3,TRBJ2-1,TRBD2,CASSPGLAVYNEQFF,TGTGCCAGCAGCCCCGGACTAGCGGTTTACAATGAGCAGTTCTTC
few,TRBV19,TRBJ2-1,TRBD1,CASSGTGVASSYNEQFF,TGTGCCAGTAGTGGTACAGGGGTAGCGAGCTCCTACAATGAGCAGTTCTTC
-,TRBV9,TRBJ1-2,-,CASSARQDPNSNYGYTF,TGTGCCAGCAGCGCCCGTCAGGACCCCAATTCTAACTATGGCTACACCTTC
-,TRBV27,TRBJ2-3,TRBD2,CASSFLAGGREDTQYF,TGTGCCAGCAGTTTCCTAGCGGGGGGGCGGGAAGATACGCAGTATTTT
-,TRBV6-5,TRBJ2-2,-,CASSYVSENTGELFF,TGTGCCAGCAGTTACGTTTCAGAGAACACCGGGGAGCTGTTTTTT
-,TRBV18,TRBJ2-2,-,CASSPSARTVTGELFF,TGTGCCAGCTCACCTTCCGCGAGGACTGTCACCGGGGAGCTGTTTTTT